These 25 T cell receptor beta chains were all obtained from the same sample, sequenced in a study of molecular identifiers for immune sequencing clone quantification. TCRdb passed the PCR reads through MiXCR, listing each CDR3 protein once. The sample carries about 300,000 distinct CDR3 sequences, around 21% recorded once. Sample: naive CD8+ T cells from blood, with Jurkat cell RNA spiked in. The subset here: FACS-sorted CD8+CD4-CCR7+CD45RA+ naive T cells. The receptors here all came from a human donor in good health. Some libraries in this study had Jurkat cell RNA spiked in.

This clonotype was seen a few times. The chain is built from TRBV12-3 or TRBV12-4 and TRBJ2-1, with TRBD1 matching 12 bases. Trimming at V came to 5 bases and at J to 6 bases, leaving 8 bases not matched to a gene. CDR3 length equals 16 residues. Here the CDR3 DNA reads TGTGCCAGCAGTGGAGTTGGGACAGGGGGCCCCAATGAGCAGTTCTTC. It specifies CASSGVGTGGPNEQFF.

This clonotype was observed a few times. CDR3 in DNA: TGCAGTGCTAGAGACCTCAGCGGGGCTAGCTCCTACGAGCAGTACTTC. It codes for CSARDLSGASSYEQYF. The chain joins TRBV20-1 to TRBJ2-7, with 7 bases fitting TRBD2. Germline V CDR1 and CDR2: DFQATT, SNEGSKA (reference sequence). V was pared by 0 bases and J by 0 bases, with 8 bases of the junction left unmatched. The CDR3 extends over 16 amino acids.

Concerning this clonotype: Being one base from a much bigger clone, this may be a read error. CDR3: CAWTAAVSTGTQYF. For the CDR3, the DNA is TGTGCCTGGACGGCAGCGGTTAGCACAGGTACGCAGTATTTT. The gene calls are TRBV30 and TRBJ2-3; D could derive from TRBD1 or TRBD2 (5 bases each). Germline V CDR1 and CDR2: GTSNPN, SVGIG (reference sequence). This CDR3 has 14 residues.

This clonotype was detected many times. The gene calls are TRBV29-1 and TRBJ2-2; D might be TRBD1 (6 bases). The germline V and J ends were trimmed by 6 bases and 4 bases, with 12 bases remaining between them. CDR1 is SQVTM, CDR2 ANQGSEA, per germline. This CDR3 region has 13 residues. CDR3 DNA: TGCAGCGTAGCGGACAGAACCACCGGGGAGCTGTTTTTT. Translating it yields CSVADRTTGELFF.

In the case of this clonotype: A single base separates this from a much larger clone, so it may be a read error. The chain couples TRBV29-1 to TRBJ2-1, with 9 nucleotides matching TRBD2. Germline V gene data show CDR1 as SQVTM and CDR2 as ANQGSEA. The CDR3 runs to 14 residues. CDR3 bases: TGCAGCGCCGAAAAGGGGACTAGCAGAAATGAGCTGTTCTTC. This sequence encodes CSAEKGTSRNELFF.

As regards this clonotype: One junction end does not reproduce the germline sequence, and a read error may be involved. V usage is TRBV7-9 and J usage is TRBJ2-5, with D perhaps matching TRBD2 (5 bases). The CDR3 totals 14 residues. The germline gives CDR1 SEHNR, CDR2 FQNEAQ (reference sequence). CDR3 bases: TGTGCCAGCATCTTAGCAGCGGTGATAGAGACCCAGTACTTC. It yields the protein CASILAAVIETQYF.

The CDR3 nucleotides read TGTGCCAGTGGGATTAACTACGAGCAGTACTTC. Its translation: CASGINYEQYF. The V and J genes are TRBV12-3 or TRBV12-4 and TRBJ2-7, with D unresolved. Deletions cut 9 bases from V and 3 bases from J, with 9 bases between. The CDR3 consists of 11 residues.

The table lists this clonotype with a count of one. The chain carries TRBV10-3 and TRBJ2-7; 12 bases match TRBD1. This CDR3 region has 16 residues. With 0 bases clipped from V and 6 bases from J, the junction kept 6 bases outside the gene matches. Looked up from germline, CDR1 is ENHRY and CDR2 is SYGVKD. The CDR3 bases are TGTGCCATCAGTGAGTCGGGACAGGGGGCTTGGTGCGAGCAGTACTTC. This translates into CAISESGQGAWCEQYF.

This clonotype was observed many times. The V gene is TRBV5-1, the J gene TRBJ2-7; D is ambiguous. Germline CDR1 reads SGHRS; CDR2 reads YFSETQ. The CDR3 extends over 15 amino acids. Trimming cost V 4 bases and J 2 bases, with 16 bases left between them. The CDR3 region has the DNA TGCGCCAGCAGCCCCACGCCTGTCTCGGCCTACGAGCAGTACTTC. This codes for CASSPTPVSAYEQYF. Variable domain in full (rest from reference TRBV5-1 and TRBJ2-7): KAGVTQTPRYLIKTRGQQVTLSCSPISGHRSVSWYQQTPGQGLQFLFEYFSETQRNKGNFPGRFSGRQFSNSRSEMNVSTLELGDSALYLCASSPTPVSAYEQYFGPGTRLTVT.

This clonotype occurred a few times. Its ends do not fully match the called genes, so a read error is possible. The chain joins TRBV5-6 to TRBJ1-1; D is possibly TRBD1 (6 bases). Looked up from germline, CDR1 is SGHDT and CDR2 is YYEEEE. The CDR3 runs 14 residues. In nucleotides, the CDR3 is TGTGCCGGCAGCTTTGCTGCAGGGGAAACTGAAGCTTTCTTT. Its protein product is CAGSFAAGETEAFF.

The chain uses TRBV29-1 and TRBJ2-1; 9 nucleotides agree with TRBD1. The V and J ends lost 5 bases and 9 bases, in that order; junction bases with no gene match: 5. CDR3 length equals 12 residues. Germline CDR1 and CDR2: SQVTM and ANQGSEA. CDR3 bases: TGCAGCGTTAGTGGGACAGGGTTTGAGCAGTTCTTC. Residues: CSVSGTGFEQFF.

The rearrangement joins TRBV7-9 to TRBJ2-5, with no clear D. With 3 bases removed from V and 4 bases from J, the gap between germline ends came to 9 bases. This CDR3 comprises 13 residues. Germline values: CDR1 SEHNR, CDR2 FQNEAQ (reference sequence). The CDR3 loop is CASSFGYPETQYF. In DNA, the CDR3 is TGTGCCAGCAGCTTCGGCTACCCAGAGACCCAGTACTTC.

The sample holds many counts of this clonotype. The V gene is TRBV5-8, the J gene TRBJ1-2, with D tentatively TRBD1 (5 bases). Germline values: CDR1 SGHTS, CDR2 YDEGEE. The CDR3 runs 11 residues. V lost 7 bases, J lost 8 bases, and 12 bases lay in between. DNA of the CDR3: TGTGCCAGCTCCCTGGGACCCGGCTACACCTTC. Translated, it gives CASSLGPGYTF.

This clonotype was detected ten times or more. The rearrangement joins TRBV19 to TRBJ2-2; D gene ambiguous. This CDR3 has 14 residues. The germline V gene encodes CDR1 LNHDA and CDR2 SQIVND (reference sequence). V shed 3 bases and J shed 5 bases, with 10 bases lying between them. The DNA of the CDR3 is TGTGCCAGTAGTATTAGGATTGTTACCGGGGAGCTGTTTTTT. This translates into CASSIRIVTGELFF.

This clonotype was detected only a few times. The chain uses TRBV12-3 or TRBV12-4 and TRBJ2-1, with TRBD2 matching over 11 bases. CDR3 length equals 16 residues. With 6 bases clipped from V and 15 bases from J, the junction kept 19 bases outside the gene matches. DNA of the CDR3: TGTGCCAGCAGAGCAGGGACTAGCGGTCCTATAGGCCGGGGGTTCTTC. As protein: CASRAGTSGPIGRGFF.

There are many counts of this clonotype. This CDR3 reads CSATQVVDATNQPQHF. In DNA, the CDR3 is TGCAGTGCTACCCAAGTCGTGGACGCGACGAATCAGCCCCAGCATTTT. The chain recombines TRBV20-1 with TRBJ1-5; no clear D gene. The CDR3 has 16 amino acids. Trimming cost V 4 bases and J 4 bases, with 20 bases left between them. Germline values: CDR1 DFQATT, CDR2 SNEGSKA (reference sequence).

This clonotype was counted at least ten times. The chain is built from TRBV7-9 and TRBJ1-4; D may be TRBD1 (5 bases). Germline V CDR1 and CDR2: SEHNR, FQNEAQ (reference sequence). The CDR3 runs 20 residues. V lost 4 bases, J lost 0 bases, and 24 bases lay in between. The CDR3 here is CASSSHSMGQPRSTNEKLFF. The CDR3 bases are TGTGCCAGCAGCTCACATTCCATGGGGCAGCCGAGATCAACTAATGAAAAACTGTTTTTT.

V is TRBV27 and J is TRBJ1-5, with D perhaps TRBD1 (5 bases). The germline V and J ends were trimmed by 5 bases and 3 bases, with 11 bases remaining between them. The CDR3 has 14 residues. Germline V gene lookup returns CDR1 MNHEY and CDR2 SMNVEV (reference sequence). The CDR3 DNA sequence: TGTGCCAGCAGTCAAAAGGGGTTCAATCAGCCCCAGCATTTT. Protein product: CASSQKGFNQPQHF.

On this clonotype itself: A much larger clonotype is one base distant, so this may be a read error. J is TRBJ2-7 and V is TRBV12-3 or TRBV12-4; D perhaps matches TRBD1 (5 bases). V was cut by 1 base and J by 3 bases, with 13 bases left in between. This CDR3 has 15 residues. CDR3 bases: TGTGCCAGCAGTTTAGGGGGCCTGGGGTTCTACGAGCAGTACTTC. It specifies CASSLGGLGFYEQYF.

In the case of this clonotype: Since a much larger clone is just one base distant, this may be a read error. This chain links TRBV2 with TRBJ2-3; D tentatively reads TRBD1 or TRBD2 (5 bases each). Germline CDR1 reads SNHLY; CDR2 reads FYNNEI. The CDR3 totals 16 residues. Trimming took 6 bases from V and 2 from J, leaving 18 bases between them. CDR3 DNA: TGTGCCAGCAGAACAAGAGCGTGGGACCTCACAGATACGCAGTATTTT. Encoded protein: CASRTRAWDLTDTQYF.

CDR3 protein: CAGAPPGTPYEQYF. The DNA for the CDR3 is TGTGCTGGTGCCCCGCCAGGGACCCCTTACGAGCAGTACTTC. The chain joins TRBV12-5 to TRBJ2-7; D might be TRBD1 or TRBD2, each matching 5 bases. The V gene's germline CDR1 is LGHNT and CDR2 FRNRAP. The CDR3 is made up of 14 amino acids. The V end lost 11 bases, the J end lost 4 bases, and 21 bases lay between the germline ends.

This clonotype was found many times. The chain combines TRBV19 with TRBJ2-1, with 10 bases aligning to TRBD2. The CDR3 loop spans 16 amino acids. V lost 7 bases and J lost 10; bases outside the gene matches: 16. The germline V gene has CDR1 LNHDA and CDR2 SQIVND (reference sequence). CDR3 amino acids: CASTGWASGGRQEQFF. CDR3 DNA sequence: TGTGCCAGTACCGGATGGGCTAGCGGGGGCCGTCAAGAGCAGTTCTTC.

This clonotype was observed a few times. V gene TRBV28 combines with J gene TRBJ1-4, with D possibly TRBD1 on 6 matching bases. The V gene lost 4 bases and the J gene lost 6 bases, with 6 bases spanning the gap. This CDR3 has 12 residues. Germline V CDR1 and CDR2: MDHEN, SYDVKM. The CDR3 nucleotides are TGTGCCAGCAGTTCAGGGGATGAAAAACTGTTTTTT. Its protein is CASSSGDEKLFF.

In this sample, this clonotype turned up many times. The V gene is TRBV4-1, the J gene TRBJ1-1; the D is unclear. The V gene's germline CDR1 is MGHRA and CDR2 YSYEKL. Trimming removed 4 bases from V and 6 bases from J, with 18 bases in between. The CDR3 length is 15 residues. CDR3 protein: CASSLQEGISSEAFF. The DNA for the CDR3 is TGCGCCAGCAGCCTCCAGGAGGGCATATCCTCTGAAGCTTTCTTT.

As for this clonotype: This may arise from a read error, as a much more abundant clone is one base away. The chain couples TRBV9 to TRBJ2-3, with a possible D match to TRBD2 (5 bases). V was shortened by 3 bases and J by 3 bases, with 14 bases between the two germline ends. The CDR3 contains 15 residues. CDR1 SGDLS and CDR2 YYNGEE come from the germline V gene. The CDR3 region is CASSAWPRATDTQYF. The CDR3 bases are TGTGCCAGCAGCGCCTGGCCGCGGGCGACAGATACGCAGTATTTT.